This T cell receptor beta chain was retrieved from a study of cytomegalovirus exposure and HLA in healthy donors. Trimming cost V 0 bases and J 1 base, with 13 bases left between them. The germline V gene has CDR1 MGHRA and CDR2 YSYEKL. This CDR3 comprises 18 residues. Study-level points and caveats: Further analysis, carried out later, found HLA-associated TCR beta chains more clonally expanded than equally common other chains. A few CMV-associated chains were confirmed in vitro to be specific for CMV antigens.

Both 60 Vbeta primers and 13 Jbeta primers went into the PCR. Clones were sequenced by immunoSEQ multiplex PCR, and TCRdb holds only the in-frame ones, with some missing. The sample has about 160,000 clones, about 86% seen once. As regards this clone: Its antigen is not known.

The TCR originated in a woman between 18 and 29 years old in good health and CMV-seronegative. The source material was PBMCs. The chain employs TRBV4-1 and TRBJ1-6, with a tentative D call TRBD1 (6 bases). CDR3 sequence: CASSQDPTGRSYNSPLHF. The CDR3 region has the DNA TGCGCCAGCAGCCAAGATCCCACAGGGAGATCCTATAATTCACCCCTCCACTTT.